This entry describes one T cell receptor beta chain. With 11 bases clipped from V and 4 bases from J, the junction kept 9 bases outside the gene matches. Looked up from germline, CDR1 is SEHNR and CDR2 is FQNEAQ (reference sequence). The CDR3 is made up of 14 amino acids. The data are from a study of T cell changes during pregnancy in multiple sclerosis. The method was immunoSEQ multiplex PCR; TCRdb's version includes in-frame clones alone and lacks a portion of them. The repertoire holds 80,000 to 100,000 clones, with 80% to 95% as singletons. The sequence came from a female donor with multiple sclerosis, enrolled in a pregnancy study. This specimen consisted of peripheral blood, obtained in the first trimester of pregnancy. This chain links TRBV7-9 with TRBJ1-3, with 9 nucleotides matching TRBD1. CDR3 DNA: TGTGCCGATCTTCCCGGGACAGGGGGAAACACCATATATTTT. It yields the protein CADLPGTGGNTIYF.